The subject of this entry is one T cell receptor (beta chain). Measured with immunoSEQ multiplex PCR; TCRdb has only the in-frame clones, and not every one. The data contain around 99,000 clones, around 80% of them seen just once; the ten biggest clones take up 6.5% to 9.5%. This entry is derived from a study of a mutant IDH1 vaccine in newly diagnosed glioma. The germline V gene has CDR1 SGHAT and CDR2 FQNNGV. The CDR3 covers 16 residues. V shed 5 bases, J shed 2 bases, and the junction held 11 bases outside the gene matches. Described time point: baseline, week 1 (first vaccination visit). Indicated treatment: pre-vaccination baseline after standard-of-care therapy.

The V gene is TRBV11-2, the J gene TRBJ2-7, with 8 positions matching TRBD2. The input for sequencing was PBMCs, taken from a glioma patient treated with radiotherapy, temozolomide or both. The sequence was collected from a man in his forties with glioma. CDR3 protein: CASSPSMQRGTYEQYF. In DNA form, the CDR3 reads TGTGCCAGCAGCCCATCCATGCAGCGGGGGACCTACGAGCAGTACTTC.